These 6 T cell receptor beta chains originate from one sample sequenced in a study of T cells after yellow fever vaccination. TCRdb re-derived calls from the 5' RACE reads in MiXCR, one entry per CDR3 protein. The data hold 150,000 to 200,000 distinct CDR3 sequences, with 9.5% to 11% observed a single time. This material consisted of CD8+ T cells sorted from PBMCs, taken 15 days after the yellow fever booster vaccination. These receptors originate from a young man who received the YFV17D yellow fever vaccine.

This clonotype was seen many times. This chain links TRBV7-2 with TRBJ2-7; TRBD2 might be the D (5 bases). This CDR3 has 14 residues. In germline, CDR1 is SGHTA, CDR2 FQGNSA. The V and J ends lost 5 bases and 3 bases respectively, with 14 bases between them. CDR3 sequence (DNA): TGTGCCAGCAGCCCACGTCCTAGCCTCTACGAGCAGTACGTC. Protein: CASSPRPSLYEQYV.

The chain couples TRBV5-1 to TRBJ2-1, with D possibly being TRBD1 or TRBD2 (6 bases each). The length of the CDR3 is 12 residues. V was shortened by 7 bases and J by 6 bases, with 11 bases between the two germline ends. Germline V gene lookup returns CDR1 SGHRS and CDR2 YFSETQ. The CDR3 sequence is CASQSGANEQFF. The CDR3 region has the DNA TGCGCCAGCCAGTCGGGGGCCAATGAGCAGTTCTTC.

This clonotype came up a few times. The CDR3 DNA sequence: TGTGCCAGCAGTTTTGTAGGGTCAAATTCACCCCTCCACTTT. It translates to CASSFVGSNSPLHF. V usage is TRBV27 and J usage is TRBJ1-6, with D uncertain. The germline CDR1 and CDR2 sequences are MNHEY and SMNVEV (reference sequence). V gave up 3 bases and J gave up 7 bases, with 10 bases separating them. This CDR3 contains 14 residues.

The genes are TRBV4-3 and TRBJ1-1, with no clear D. The germline V and J ends were trimmed by 0 bases and 5 bases, with 16 bases remaining between them. Germline CDR1 reads LGHNA; CDR2 reads YSLEER. The CDR3 covers 16 residues. DNA of the CDR3: TGCGCCAGCAGCCAAGAGATGTCGAGCGGGAGTACTGAAGCTTTCTTT. As protein: CASSQEMSSGSTEAFF.

The J gene is TRBJ1-2, the V gene TRBV6-5, with D possibly being TRBD1 (5 bases). Trimming removed 6 bases at V and 2 bases at J, with 25 bases between. CDR3 length: 18 amino acids. From germline, CDR1 is MNHEY and CDR2 SVGAGI. For the CDR3, the DNA is TGTGCCAGCAGCCCCGAAGGATTGGGGGGTTCGCCCAACTATGGCTACACCTTC. Translated: CASSPEGLGGSPNYGYTF.

The chain combines TRBV9 with TRBJ2-1, with D perhaps matching TRBD2 (5 bases). V dropped 3 bases and J dropped 4 bases, with 8 bases sitting between them. Germline-derived CDR1 and CDR2 are SGDLS and YYNGEE. The CDR3 spans 13 residues. The CDR3 region has the DNA TGTGCCAGCAGCGGAAGCGGTTACAATGAGCAGTTCTTC. This codes for CASSGSGYNEQFF.